The 20 T cell receptor beta chains below come from one sample, sequenced in a study of cytomegalovirus exposure and HLA in healthy donors. The PCR made use of 60 Vbeta and 13 Jbeta primers. The repertoire was sequenced with immunoSEQ multiplex PCR; TCRdb's copy has only in-frame clones and lacks some. This sample has approximately 140,000 clones, with more than 60% found just once. Sequenced material: PBMCs. Receptors originate from a woman aged 55 to 70 in good health and CMV-seronegative.

The chain couples TRBV19 to TRBJ1-3, with 8 bases matching TRBD1. The ends lost 8 bases at V and 2 bases at J; junction bases unmatched: 8. Germline loops: CDR1 LNHDA, CDR2 SQIVND (reference sequence). This CDR3 has 15 amino acids. The CDR3 region is CASSGQGMAGNTIYF. The CDR3, as DNA: TGTGCCAGTTCAGGACAGGGTATGGCTGGAAACACCATATATTTT.

This clone has only a few counts. The chain joins TRBV5-4 to TRBJ1-2; 8 positions match TRBD1. V shed 5 bases, J shed 5 bases, and the junction held 5 bases outside the gene matches. Germline values: CDR1 SGHNT, CDR2 YYREEE (reference sequence). The length of the CDR3 is 13 residues. For the CDR3, the DNA is TGTGCCAGCAGTTTGCAGGGGGCGTATGGCTACACCTTC. It yields the protein CASSLQGAYGYTF.

CDR3 sequence reads: CASSSWGMNTEAFF. CDR3 in DNA: TGTGCCAGCAGTTCTTGGGGCATGAACACTGAAGCTTTCTTT. J is TRBJ1-1 and V is TRBV7-2, with D perhaps matching TRBD1 (5 bases). The V gene's germline CDR1 is SGHTA and CDR2 FQGNSA. V lost 6 bases, J lost 0 bases, and 11 bases lay in between. The CDR3 has 14 amino acids.

The chain has TRBV27 and TRBJ2-5; D is possibly TRBD1 (6 bases). Trimming left V 4 bases short and J 4 bases short, with 13 bases between. Germline values: CDR1 MNHEY, CDR2 SMNVEV (reference sequence). The CDR3 has 14 amino acids. CDR3 in amino acids: CASSSPGVGETQYF. CDR3 nucleotides: TGTGCCAGCAGTTCCCCAGGGGTAGGAGAGACCCAGTACTTC.

The CDR3 DNA reads as TGTGCCAGTAGGAGACAGGGCGCAGATGGCTACACCTTC. This sequence encodes CASRRQGADGYTF. This chain uses TRBV19 with TRBJ1-2; 7 bases map to TRBD1. The CDR3 runs to 13 residues. The V and J ends lost 6 bases and 6 bases, in that order; junction bases with no gene match: 7. Germline CDR1 is LNHDA and CDR2 is SQIVND (reference sequence).

This clone was found a few times. The V and J genes are TRBV7-2 and TRBJ2-3; 9 nucleotides match TRBD2. The CDR3 is 19 amino acids. Unmatched junction bases numbered 18, after V lost 1 base and J lost 7 bases. Germline V gene lookup returns CDR1 SGHTA and CDR2 FQGNSA. CDR3 nucleotide sequence: TGTGCCAGCAGCTTAGTTTCTTCGAGGCCTGGCGGGAGGGCAAATACGCAGTATTTT. Its protein is CASSLVSSRPGGRANTQYF. The full variable domain, rest sourced from reference TRBV7-2 and TRBJ2-3, is GAGVSQSPSNKVTEKGKDVELRCDPISGHTALYWYRQSLGQGLEFLIYFQGNSAPDKSGLPSDRFSAERTGGSVSTLTIQRTQQEDSAVYLCASSLVSSRPGGRANTQYFGPGTRLTVL.

The chain recombines TRBV4-2 with TRBJ2-3, with D possibly TRBD2 on 6 matching bases. CDR3 length: 16 amino acids. The V gene lost 4 bases and the J gene lost 3 bases, with 17 bases spanning the gap. From germline, CDR1 is LGHNA and CDR2 YNFKEQ. The CDR3 protein is CASSPSAGRVTDTQYF. CDR3 nucleotides: TGTGCCAGCAGCCCCTCGGCCGGGAGAGTGACAGATACGCAGTATTTT.

Points on this clone: A read error may produce the germline difference seen at one junction end. The genes are TRBV5-1 and TRBJ1-2; D may be TRBD1 (5 bases). CDR3 length: 15 amino acids. Germline V gene lookup returns CDR1 SGHRS and CDR2 YFSETQ. In DNA form, the CDR3 reads TGTGCCAGCAGCTTGGGGCAGTCTTTAGCCTATGGCTACACCTTC. The encoded protein is CASSLGQSLAYGYTF.

The V gene is TRBV27, the J gene TRBJ2-5; D perhaps matches TRBD1 (8 bases). Looked up from germline, CDR1 is MNHEY and CDR2 is SMNVEV (reference sequence). Trimming left V 8 bases short and J 5 bases short, with 15 bases between. The CDR3 is made up of 13 amino acids. The CDR3: CASANRGGETQYF. As DNA, the CDR3 is TGTGCCAGCGCAAACAGGGGGGGGGAGACCCAGTACTTC.

V usage is TRBV21-1 and J usage is TRBJ2-2; the D call in the table, TRBD2, was not verified against the DNA. TRBV21-1 is tagged as a pseudogene. The CDR3 consists of 17 residues. The CDR3 sequence is CASSAEGSYGNTGELFF. Here the CDR3 DNA reads TGTGCCAGCAGCGCTGAAGGGAGTTACGGGAACACCGGGGAGCTGTTTTTT.

The rearrangement uses TRBV6-1 and TRBJ2-1, with 10 nucleotides matching TRBD2. V shed 4 bases, J shed 9 bases, and the junction held 9 bases outside the gene matches. CDR3 length: 15 residues. CDR1 and CDR2 (germline): MNHNS, SASEGT. The CDR3 protein is CASSALAGVRGEQFF. The CDR3 DNA sequence: TGTGCCAGCAGTGCGCTAGCGGGGGTACGGGGTGAGCAGTTCTTC.

The chain has TRBV27 and TRBJ2-3; the D is unclear. The CDR3 sequence is 13 residues long. Germline V CDR1 and CDR2: MNHEY, SMNVEV (reference sequence). The V and J ends lost 6 bases and 1 base respectively, with 8 bases between them. CDR3 nucleotides: TGTGCCAGCAGGGAAGAGGGCACAGATACGCAGTATTTT. It is translated as CASREEGTDTQYF.

The chain joins TRBV7-2 to TRBJ2-1, with D possibly TRBD1 on 5 matching bases. With 7 bases removed from V and 1 base from J, the gap between germline ends came to 11 bases. Germline CDR1 and CDR2: SGHTA and FQGNSA. The CDR3 consists of 14 residues. The CDR3 loop is CASTSQVSYNEQFF. CDR3 in DNA: TGTGCCAGCACCTCACAGGTTTCCTACAATGAGCAGTTCTTC.

V and J are TRBV4-3 and TRBJ2-1; TRBD2 agrees at 11 bases. Germline CDR1 is LGHNA and CDR2 is YSLEER. Trimming removed 0 bases from V and 8 bases from J; junction bases left unmatched: 9. The CDR3 has 17 amino acids. CDR3 amino acids: CASSQDLIAGGGDEQFF. The CDR3 DNA sequence: TGCGCCAGCAGCCAAGATTTGATAGCGGGAGGGGGGGATGAGCAGTTCTTC.

This chain connects TRBV7-3 to TRBJ2-5, with D perhaps matching TRBD2 (6 bases). Gene TRBJ2-7 matches the end of the DNA better, so the J call may be wrong. CDR1 SGHTA and CDR2 FQGTGA come from the germline V gene. This CDR3 contains 14 residues. CDR3 sequence reads: CASSSHGGNYEQYF. The CDR3 DNA reads TGTGCCAGCAGCTCCCACGGGGGTAACTACGAGCAGTACTTC.

The chain joins TRBV7-3 to TRBJ1-5, with 9 bases lining up with TRBD1. V shed 5 bases and J 7 bases; nucleotides not matched to a gene: 6. This CDR3 contains 14 residues. Per the germline V gene, CDR1 is SGHTA and CDR2 is FQGTGA. The CDR3 region has the DNA TGTGCCAGCAGCCCCCGGGACAGGGTCCAGCCCCAGCATTTT. Amino acid sequence: CASSPRDRVQPQHF. Full variable domain (missing parts from reference TRBV7-3 and TRBJ1-5): GAGVSQTPSNKVTEKGKYVELRCDPISGHTALYWYRQSLGQGPEFLIYFQGTGAADDSGLPNDRFFAVRPEGSVSTLKIQRTERGDSAVYLCASSPRDRVQPQHFGDGTRLSIL.

This clone was detected many times. The chain has TRBV15 and TRBJ1-2; no clear D gene. This CDR3 has 16 amino acids. Germline V CDR1 and CDR2: LNHNV, YYDKDF (reference sequence). V lost 0 bases and J lost 3, with 14 bases in between. CDR3 nucleotides: TGTGCCACCAGCAGAGATGCGGAGGGAGATTACTATGGCTACACCTTC. It translates to CATSRDAEGDYYGYTF.

V is TRBV28 and J is TRBJ2-5; D possibly corresponds to TRBD1 (6 bases). V was trimmed by 11 bases and J by 3 bases, leaving 16 bases between them. The CDR3 has 13 amino acids. Germline V gives CDR1 MDHEN, CDR2 SYDVKM. CDR3 in DNA: TGTGCCGGATGTGGGTCAGGGGAAGAGACCCAGTACTTC. Amino acids: CAGCGSGEETQYF.

The chain links TRBV7-2 to TRBJ1-6; possibly TRBD1 for D (5 bases). V lost 0 bases to trimming and J lost 19 bases, with 19 bases between them. Per the germline V gene, CDR1 is SGHTA and CDR2 is FQGNSA. The CDR3 runs to 14 residues. The CDR3, as DNA: TGTGCCAGCAGCTTAGCTGGGGTACAGGTTTTTCTTCACTTT. This sequence encodes CASSLAGVQVFLHF.

The table lists this clone with a count of one. The chain uses TRBV4-2 and TRBJ2-1; the D gene is possibly TRBD2 (7 bases). Germline V gives CDR1 LGHNA, CDR2 YNFKEQ. The CDR3 spans 16 residues. With 1 base removed from V and 6 bases from J, the gap between germline ends came to 16 bases. CDR3 sequence reads: CASSQGGASGRNEQFF. The CDR3 DNA sequence: TGTGCCAGCAGCCAAGGGGGGGCTAGCGGCCGCAATGAGCAGTTCTTC.